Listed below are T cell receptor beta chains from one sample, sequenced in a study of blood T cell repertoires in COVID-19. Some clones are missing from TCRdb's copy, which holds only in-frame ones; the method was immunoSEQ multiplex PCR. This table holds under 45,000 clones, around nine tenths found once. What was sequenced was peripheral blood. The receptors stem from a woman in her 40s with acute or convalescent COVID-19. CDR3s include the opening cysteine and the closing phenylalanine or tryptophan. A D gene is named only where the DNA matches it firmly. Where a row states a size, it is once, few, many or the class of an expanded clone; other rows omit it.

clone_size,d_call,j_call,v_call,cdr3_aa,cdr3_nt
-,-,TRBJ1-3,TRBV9,CASTRAGSGNTIYF,TGTGCCAGCACCCGAGCGGGCTCTGGAAACACCATATATTTT
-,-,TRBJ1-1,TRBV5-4,CASSARQGRWNTEAFF,TGTGCCAGCAGCGCTAGGCAGGGCAGGTGGAACACTGAAGCTTTCTTT
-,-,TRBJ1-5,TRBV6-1,CASSESEFVNQPQHF,TGTGCCAGCAGTGAAAGCGAGTTTGTGAATCAGCCCCAGCATTTT
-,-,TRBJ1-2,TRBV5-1,CASSLMGGRDRGYTF,TGCGCCAGCAGCTTGATGGGAGGACGGGACCGGGGTTACACCTTC
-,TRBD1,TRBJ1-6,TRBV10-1,CASSRDSNSPLHF,TGCGCCAGCAGCCGGGACAGTAATTCACCCCTCCACTTT
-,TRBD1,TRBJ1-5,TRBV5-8,CASSAGTGGSSNQPQHF,TGTGCCAGCAGCGCCGGGACAGGGGGCAGTAGCAATCAGCCCCAGCATTTT
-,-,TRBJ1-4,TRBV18,CASSPPGTAEKLFF,TGTGCCAGCTCACCACCCGGGACTGCAGAAAAACTGTTTTTT
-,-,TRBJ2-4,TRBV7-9,CASSSGDIAKNIQYF,TGTGCCAGCAGCTCAGGGGACATAGCCAAAAACATTCAGTACTTC
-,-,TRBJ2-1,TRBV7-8,CASSQHDVRVTSYNEQFF,TGTGCCAGCAGCCAACACGACGTCAGGGTCACCAGTTACAATGAGCAGTTCTTC
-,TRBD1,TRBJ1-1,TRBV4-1,CASSQGGGGGRVNTEAFF,TGCGCCAGCAGCCAAGGAGGGGGCGGAGGACGGGTGAACACTGAAGCTTTCTTT
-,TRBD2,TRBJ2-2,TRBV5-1,CASSSYSTSGSWPTGELFF,TGCGCCAGCAGCTCCTACTCGACTAGCGGGAGCTGGCCCACCGGGGAGCTGTTTTTT
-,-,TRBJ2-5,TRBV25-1,CASSGGAGLGETQYF,TGTGCCAGCAGTGGCGGGGCGGGGTTGGGAGAGACCCAGTACTTC
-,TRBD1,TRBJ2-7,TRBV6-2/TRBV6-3,CASSWDRGGNEQYF,TGTGCCAGCAGCTGGGACAGGGGGGGAAACGAGCAGTACTTC
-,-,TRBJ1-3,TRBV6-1,CASSEALRGYTIYF,TGTGCCAGCAGTGAAGCGCTTCGAGGATACACCATATATTTT
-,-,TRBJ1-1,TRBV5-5,CASSSRGNEAFF,TGTGCCAGCAGCTCCCGGGGAAATGAAGCTTTCTTT
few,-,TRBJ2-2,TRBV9,CASSPQGNTGELFF,TGTGCCAGCAGCCCGCAGGGGAACACCGGGGAGCTGTTTTTT
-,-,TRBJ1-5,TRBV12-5,CASGLVLEGASNQPQHF,TGTGCTAGTGGTTTGGTACTGGAGGGAGCGAGCAATCAGCCCCAGCATTTT
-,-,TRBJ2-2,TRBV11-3,CASSLAAGTYTGELFF,TGTGCCAGCAGCTTAGCCGCCGGGACATATACCGGGGAGCTGTTTTTT
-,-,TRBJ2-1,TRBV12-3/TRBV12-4,CASKPEVPNEQFF,TGTGCCAGCAAACCAGAAGTTCCCAATGAGCAGTTCTTC
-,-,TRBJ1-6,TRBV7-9,CASSSRPGHSDSPLHF,TGTGCCAGCAGCTCGCGACCGGGACACTCAGATTCACCCCTCCACTTT
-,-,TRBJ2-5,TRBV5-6,CASSILQETQYF,TGTGCCAGCAGCATACTTCAAGAGACCCAGTACTTC
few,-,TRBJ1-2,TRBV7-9,CASSPIVGRAGSGDSYTF,TGTGCCAGCAGCCCTATTGTCGGCAGGGCGGGGAGTGGCGATAGCTACACCTTC
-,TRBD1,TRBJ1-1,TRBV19,CASSWTGILGEAFF,TGTGCCAGTAGCTGGACAGGAATTTTGGGTGAAGCTTTCTTT
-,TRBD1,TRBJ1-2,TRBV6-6,CASSPGTATIF,TGTGCCAGCAGCCCCGGGACAGCCACTATCTTC
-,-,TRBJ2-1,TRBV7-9,CASSFGSNEQFF,TGTGCCAGCAGCTTCGGTTCCAATGAGCAGTTCTTC
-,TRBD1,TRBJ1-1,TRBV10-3,CAISDAIRQGNTEAFF,TGTGCCATCAGTGACGCAATACGACAGGGGAACACTGAAGCTTTCTTT
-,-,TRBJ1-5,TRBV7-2,CASSLGQDQPQHF,TGTGCCAGCAGCTTAGGACAGGACCAGCCCCAGCATTTT
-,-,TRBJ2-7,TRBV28,CASFRTPSHEQYF,TGTGCCAGTTTCAGAACCCCTAGCCACGAGCAGTACTTC
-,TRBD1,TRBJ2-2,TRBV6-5,CASNQPGGWAGELFF,TGTGCCAGCAATCAGCCAGGGGGTTGGGCCGGGGAGCTGTTTTTT
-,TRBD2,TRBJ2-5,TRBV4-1,CASRSGTSGVQETQYF,TGCGCCAGCAGGTCGGGGACTAGCGGGGTTCAAGAGACCCAGTACTTC
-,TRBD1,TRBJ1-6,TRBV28,CASRNSGTGGAGYNSPLHF,TGTGCCAGCAGGAATTCCGGGACAGGGGGCGCGGGGTATAATTCACCCCTCCACTTT
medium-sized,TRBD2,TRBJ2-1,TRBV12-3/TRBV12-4,CASAGLTSNEQFF,TGTGCCAGCGCGGGACTAACAAGCAATGAGCAGTTCTTC
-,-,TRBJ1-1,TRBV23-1,CASSQSPRGDTEAFF,TGCGCCAGCAGTCAATCGCCCCGGGGGGACACTGAAGCTTTCTTT
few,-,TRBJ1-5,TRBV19,CASSPTGNAQPQHF,TGTGCCAGTAGCCCTACAGGGAATGCCCAGCCCCAGCATTTT
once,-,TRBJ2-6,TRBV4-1,CASSQAGVGANVLTF,TGCGCCAGCAGCCAAGCAGGGGTCGGGGCCAACGTCCTGACTTTC
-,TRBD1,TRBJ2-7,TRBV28,CASSRTGFYEQYF,TGTGCCAGCAGCAGGACAGGATTCTACGAGCAGTACTTC
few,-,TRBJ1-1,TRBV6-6,CASRGSSNTEAFF,TGTGCCAGCAGGGGTAGCTCGAACACTGAAGCTTTCTTT
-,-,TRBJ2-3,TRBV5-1,CASTSFGGDGADTQYF,TGCGCCAGCACCTCTTTCGGGGGAGACGGAGCAGATACGCAGTATTTT
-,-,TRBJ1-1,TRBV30,CAWSIQGGTEAFF,TGTGCCTGGAGTATTCAAGGGGGAACTGAAGCTTTCTTT
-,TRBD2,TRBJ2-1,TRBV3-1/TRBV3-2,CASSRTGTSNEQFF,TGTGCCAGCAGCAGGACCGGGACTAGCAATGAGCAGTTCTTC
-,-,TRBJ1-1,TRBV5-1,CASSLVRGGIVSVDTEAFF,TGCGCCAGCAGCTTGGTGAGGGGGGGTATCGTTTCCGTGGACACTGAAGCTTTCTTT
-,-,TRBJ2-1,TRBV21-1,CASSKSDRSSYNEQFF,TGTGCCAGCAGCAAATCCGACAGGAGCTCCTACAATGAGCAGTTCTTC
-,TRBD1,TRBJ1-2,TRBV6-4,CASSDNRGLGGYTF,TGTGCCAGCAGTGACAACAGGGGGCTAGGTGGCTACACCTTC
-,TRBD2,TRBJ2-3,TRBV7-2,CASSLVKPRGGTDTQYF,TGTGCCAGCAGCTTAGTTAAACCCCGGGGGGGCACAGATACGCAGTATTTT
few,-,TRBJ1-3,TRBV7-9,CASTNSGGELSGNTIYF,TGTGCCAGCACCAATAGTGGAGGGGAACTATCTGGAAACACCATATATTTT
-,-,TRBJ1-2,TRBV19,CASSIEMGLRSGVPYGYTF,TGTGCCAGTAGTATAGAGATGGGACTCAGGTCTGGGGTCCCCTATGGCTACACCTTC
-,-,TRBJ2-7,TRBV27,CASTRQGGGYEQYF,TGTGCCAGCACCAGACAGGGAGGAGGCTACGAGCAGTACTTC
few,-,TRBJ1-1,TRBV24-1,CATSDLRSGNTEAFF,TGTGCCACCAGTGATTTGCGGTCAGGGAACACTGAAGCTTTCTTT
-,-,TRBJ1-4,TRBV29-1,CSVLGPGGEKLFF,TGCAGCGTTCTCGGGCCTGGAGGTGAAAAACTGTTTTTT
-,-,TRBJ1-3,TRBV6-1,CASSDDRRPRTHSGNTIYF,TGTGCCAGCAGTGATGACAGGCGACCGCGAACCCACTCTGGAAACACCATATATTTT
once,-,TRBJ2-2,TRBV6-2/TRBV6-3,CASSYTRTVNTGELFF,TGTGCCAGCAGTTACACCCGGACAGTGAACACCGGGGAGCTGTTTTTT
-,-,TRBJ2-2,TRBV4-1,CASSPTGQRNTGELFF,TGCGCCAGCAGCCCCACCGGACAGAGGAACACCGGGGAGCTGTTTTTT
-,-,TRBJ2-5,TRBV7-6,CASSLETGEQETQYF,TGTGCCAGCAGCTTAGAGACGGGGGAACAAGAGACCCAGTACTTC
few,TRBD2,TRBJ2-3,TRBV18,CASSPPEGLAGVRADTQYF,TGTGCCAGCTCACCACCGGAGGGACTAGCGGGAGTAAGGGCAGATACGCAGTATTTT
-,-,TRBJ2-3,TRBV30,CAWNLRTDTQYF,TGTGCCTGGAATCTTCGGACAGATACGCAGTATTTT